This TCR beta chain was identified in a study of blood T cell repertoires in COVID-19. Across the study: Samples taken during acute and convalescent COVID-19 were collected in the United States, Italy and Spain.

Using immunoSEQ multiplex PCR, the repertoire was profiled, and TCRdb retains in-frame clones only, with some absent. The repertoire consists of fewer than 200,000 clones, with approximately 85% occurring once and the leading ten covering about 1.2%. The TCR comes from a man between 60 and 75 years old who had recovered from COVID-19. Source material: peripheral blood.

CDR3 in DNA: TGTGCCATCGGGGAACGAGCGGGGGGCGGCGCAGATACGCAGTATTTT. Its translation is CAIGERAGGGADTQYF. The chain recombines TRBV10-3 with TRBJ2-3; 9 bases are shared with TRBD2. Germline-derived CDR1 and CDR2 are ENHRY and SYGVKD. V trimming: 8 bases; J trimming: 4 bases; junction bases outside the gene matches: 13. The length of the CDR3 is 16 residues.